This T cell receptor (beta chain) comes out of a study of blood T cell repertoires in COVID-19. With regard to this clone: The sample carries other DNA sequences with the same CDR3.

In the original processing: How many nucleated cells were present was estimated from reference gene primer amplification. The assay was immunoSEQ multiplex PCR, and TCRdb's table has in-frame clones only and misses some. V and J calls and clone size follow that table, whereas D and trimming were derived from the DNA. The sample holds tens of thousands of clones, approximately 78% seen once. Trimming took 5 bases from V and 0 from J, leaving 13 bases between them. The CDR3 runs 15 residues. Germline CDR1 reads SGHAT; CDR2 reads FQNNGV. The sequenced sample consisted of peripheral blood. The chain uses TRBV11-2 and TRBJ1-1; TRBD1 might be the D (6 bases). The source of this sequence is a man aged 50 to 60 with active or convalescent COVID-19. Written as DNA, the CDR3 is TGTGCCAGCAGCGGAATGGGACACTTGAACACTGAAGCTTTCTTT. Translated: CASSGMGHLNTEAFF.